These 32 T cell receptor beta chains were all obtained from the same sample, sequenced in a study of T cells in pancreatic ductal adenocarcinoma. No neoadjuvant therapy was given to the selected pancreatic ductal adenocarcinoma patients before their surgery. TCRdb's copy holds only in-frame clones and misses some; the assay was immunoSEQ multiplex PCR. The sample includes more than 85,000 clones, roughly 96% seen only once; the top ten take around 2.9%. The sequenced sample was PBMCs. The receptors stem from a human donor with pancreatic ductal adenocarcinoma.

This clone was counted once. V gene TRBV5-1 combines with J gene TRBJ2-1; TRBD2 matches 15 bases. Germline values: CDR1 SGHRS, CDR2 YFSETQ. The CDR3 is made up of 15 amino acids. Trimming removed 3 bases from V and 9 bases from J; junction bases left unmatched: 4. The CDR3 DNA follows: TGCGCCAGCAGCTCGGGACTAGCGGGAGGTGTTGAGCAGTTCTTC. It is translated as CASSSGLAGGVEQFF.

CDR3 DNA: TGTGCCAGCAGTTACAATGGGGGCCAGCCCCAGCATTTT. Residues: CASSYNGGQPQHF. V gene TRBV6-5 combines with J gene TRBJ1-5, with D perhaps TRBD1 (6 bases). Germline values: CDR1 MNHEY, CDR2 SVGAGI. V shed 2 bases and J shed 7 bases, with 9 bases lying between them. This CDR3 spans 13 amino acids.

The CDR3 nucleotides read TGTGCCAGCAGCTTAGTAGTGGGACTAGCGGGAGGGGTGGCAGATACGCAGTATTTT. Amino acid sequence: CASSLVVGLAGGVADTQYF. The chain has TRBV11-2 and TRBJ2-3; 16 bases are a match to TRBD2. After removal of 1 base from V and 4 bases from J, the junction contained 8 bases not matched to a gene. Germline CDR1 and CDR2: SGHAT and FQNNGV. The CDR3 is 19 residues long.

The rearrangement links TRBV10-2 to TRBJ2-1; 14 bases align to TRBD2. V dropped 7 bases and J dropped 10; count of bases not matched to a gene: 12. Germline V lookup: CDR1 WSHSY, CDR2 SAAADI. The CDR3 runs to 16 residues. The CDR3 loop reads CASNPPGLAGVREQFF. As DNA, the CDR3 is TGCGCCAGCAATCCCCCGGGACTAGCGGGAGTACGCGAGCAGTTCTTC.

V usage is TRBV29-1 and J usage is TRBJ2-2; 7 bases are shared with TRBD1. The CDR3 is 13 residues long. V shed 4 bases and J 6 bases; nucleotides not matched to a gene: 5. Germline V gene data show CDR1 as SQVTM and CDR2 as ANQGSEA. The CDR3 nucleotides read TGCAGCGTTGGGGGGACAGTGGCCGGGGAGCTGTTTTTT. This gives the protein CSVGGTVAGELFF.

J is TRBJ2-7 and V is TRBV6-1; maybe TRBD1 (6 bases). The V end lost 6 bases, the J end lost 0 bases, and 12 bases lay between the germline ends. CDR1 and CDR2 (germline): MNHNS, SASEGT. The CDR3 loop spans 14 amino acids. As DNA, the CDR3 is TGTGCCAGCAGGACAGGAGCAGTCTCCTACGAGCAGTACTTC. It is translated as CASRTGAVSYEQYF.

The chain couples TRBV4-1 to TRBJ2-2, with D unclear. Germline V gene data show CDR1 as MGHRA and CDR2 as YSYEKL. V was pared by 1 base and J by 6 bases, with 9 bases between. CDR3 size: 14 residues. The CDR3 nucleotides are TGCGCCAGCAGCCAAGGCCCGGAGCCCGGGGAGCTGTTTTTT. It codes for CASSQGPEPGELFF.

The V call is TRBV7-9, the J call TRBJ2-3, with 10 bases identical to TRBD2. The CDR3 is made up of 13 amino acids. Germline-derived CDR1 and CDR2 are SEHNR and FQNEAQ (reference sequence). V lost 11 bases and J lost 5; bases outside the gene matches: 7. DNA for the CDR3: TGTGCCTCGGGCCTAGCGGGAGTAGATACGCAGTATTTT. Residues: CASGLAGVDTQYF.

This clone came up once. The CDR3 here is CASSPRLAGAYEQYF. CDR3 nucleotides: TGTGCCAGCAGCCCCCGACTAGCGGGAGCCTACGAGCAGTACTTC. The gene calls are TRBV7-2 and TRBJ2-7; 12 nucleotides agree with TRBD2. This CDR3 is 15 amino acids long. J was trimmed by 2 bases and V by 5 bases; bases with no gene match: 4. Germline lookup yields CDR1 SGHTA and CDR2 FQGNSA.

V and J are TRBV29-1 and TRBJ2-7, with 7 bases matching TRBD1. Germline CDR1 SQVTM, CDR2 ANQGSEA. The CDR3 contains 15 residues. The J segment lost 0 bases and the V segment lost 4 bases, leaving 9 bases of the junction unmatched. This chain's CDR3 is CSVGSYRDSSYEQYF. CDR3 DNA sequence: TGCAGCGTTGGGAGTTACCGGGACAGCTCCTACGAGCAGTACTTC.

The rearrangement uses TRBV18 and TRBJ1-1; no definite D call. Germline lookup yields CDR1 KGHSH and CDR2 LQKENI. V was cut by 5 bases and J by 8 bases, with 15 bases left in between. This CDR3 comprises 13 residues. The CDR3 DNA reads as TGTGCCAGCTCAGATACTAGATACCTAGAAGCTTTCTTT. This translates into CASSDTRYLEAFF.

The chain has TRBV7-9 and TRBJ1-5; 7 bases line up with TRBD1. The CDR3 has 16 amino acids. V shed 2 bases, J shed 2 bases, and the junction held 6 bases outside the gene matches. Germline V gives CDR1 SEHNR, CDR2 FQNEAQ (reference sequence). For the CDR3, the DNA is TGTGCCAGCAGCTTATTCGGCCAGGGGGGCAATCAGCCCCAGCATTTT. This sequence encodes CASSLFGQGGNQPQHF.

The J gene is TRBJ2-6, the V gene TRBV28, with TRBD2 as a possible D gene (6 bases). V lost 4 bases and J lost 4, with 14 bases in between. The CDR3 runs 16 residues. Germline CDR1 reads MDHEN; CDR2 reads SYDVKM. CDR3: CASSSGLPYGANVLTF. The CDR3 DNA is TGTGCCAGCAGTTCGGGACTCCCGTACGGGGCCAACGTCCTGACTTTC.

In DNA form, the CDR3 reads TGTGCCAGCAGCTTGTATATGGGGGGTTTTGTAGAGACCCAGTACTTC. It translates to CASSLYMGGFVETQYF. V gene TRBV7-9 combines with J gene TRBJ2-5; maybe TRBD2 (6 bases). Trimming shortened V by 3 bases and J by 4 bases, and 18 bases separated the two germline ends. Germline V gives CDR1 SEHNR, CDR2 FQNEAQ (reference sequence). The CDR3 totals 16 residues.

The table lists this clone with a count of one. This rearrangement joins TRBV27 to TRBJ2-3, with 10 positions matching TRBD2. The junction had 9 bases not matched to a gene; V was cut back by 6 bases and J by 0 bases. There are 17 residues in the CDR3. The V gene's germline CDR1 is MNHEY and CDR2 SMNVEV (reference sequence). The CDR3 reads CASSRSGRRSSTDTQYF. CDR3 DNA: TGTGCCAGCAGCCGTAGCGGGAGGCGATCAAGCACAGATACGCAGTATTTT.

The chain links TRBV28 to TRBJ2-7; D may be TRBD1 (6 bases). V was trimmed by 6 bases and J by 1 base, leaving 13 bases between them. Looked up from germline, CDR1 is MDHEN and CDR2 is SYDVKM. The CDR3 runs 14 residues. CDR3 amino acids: CASSTGQFSYEQYF. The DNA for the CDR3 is TGTGCCAGCAGCACTGGACAGTTTTCCTACGAGCAGTACTTC.

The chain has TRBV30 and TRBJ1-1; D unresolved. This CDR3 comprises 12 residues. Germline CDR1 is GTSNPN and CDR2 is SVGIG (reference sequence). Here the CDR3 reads CACEAGDTEAFF. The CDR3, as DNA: TGTGCGTGCGAAGCGGGCGACACTGAAGCTTTCTTT.

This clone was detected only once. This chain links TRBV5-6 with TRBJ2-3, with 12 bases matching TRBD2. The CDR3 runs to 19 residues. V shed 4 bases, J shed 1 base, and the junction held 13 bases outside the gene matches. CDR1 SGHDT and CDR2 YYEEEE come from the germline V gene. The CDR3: CASSLEVLAGGQGTDTQYF. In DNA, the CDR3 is TGTGCCAGCAGCCTAGAGGTGCTAGCGGGAGGGCAGGGCACAGATACGCAGTATTTT.

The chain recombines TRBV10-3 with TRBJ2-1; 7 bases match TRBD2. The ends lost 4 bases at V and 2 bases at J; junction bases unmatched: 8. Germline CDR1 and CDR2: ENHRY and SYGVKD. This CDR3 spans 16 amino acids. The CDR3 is CAISAASSGTYNEQFF. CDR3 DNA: TGTGCCATCAGTGCCGCATCTAGCGGCACCTACAATGAGCAGTTCTTC.

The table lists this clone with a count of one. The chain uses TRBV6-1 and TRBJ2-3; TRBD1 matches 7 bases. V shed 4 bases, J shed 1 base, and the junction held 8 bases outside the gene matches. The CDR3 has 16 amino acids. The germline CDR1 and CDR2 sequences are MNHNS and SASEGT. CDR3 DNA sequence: TGTGCCAGCAGTGTAACAGGGGCAAGAGGCACAGATACGCAGTATTTT. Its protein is CASSVTGARGTDTQYF.

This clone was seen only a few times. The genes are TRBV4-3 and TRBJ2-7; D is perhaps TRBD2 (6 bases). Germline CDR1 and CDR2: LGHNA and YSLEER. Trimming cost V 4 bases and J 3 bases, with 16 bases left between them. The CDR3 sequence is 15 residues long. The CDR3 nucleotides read TGCGCCAGCAGCCCGGGACTGGATCCCTTCTACGAGCAGTACTTC. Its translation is CASSPGLDPFYEQYF.

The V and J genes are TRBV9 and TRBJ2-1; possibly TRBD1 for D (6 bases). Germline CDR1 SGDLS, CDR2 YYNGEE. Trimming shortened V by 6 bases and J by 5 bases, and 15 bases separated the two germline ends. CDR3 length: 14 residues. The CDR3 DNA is TGTGCCAGCACAAAGGACAGTACCAACAATGAGCAGTTCTTC. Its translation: CASTKDSTNNEQFF.

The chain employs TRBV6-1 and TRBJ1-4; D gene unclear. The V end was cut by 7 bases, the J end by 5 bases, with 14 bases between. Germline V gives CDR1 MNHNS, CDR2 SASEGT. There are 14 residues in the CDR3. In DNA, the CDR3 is TGTGCCAGCACCTCCGTAGAAGCCAATGAAAAACTGTTTTTT. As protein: CASTSVEANEKLFF.

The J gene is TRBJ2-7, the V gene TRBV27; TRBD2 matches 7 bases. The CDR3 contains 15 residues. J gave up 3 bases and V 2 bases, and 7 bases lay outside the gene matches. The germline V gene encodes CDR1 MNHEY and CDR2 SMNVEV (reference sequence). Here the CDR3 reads CASSLIREANYEQYF. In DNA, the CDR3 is TGTGCCAGCAGTTTAATACGGGAGGCTAACTACGAGCAGTACTTC.

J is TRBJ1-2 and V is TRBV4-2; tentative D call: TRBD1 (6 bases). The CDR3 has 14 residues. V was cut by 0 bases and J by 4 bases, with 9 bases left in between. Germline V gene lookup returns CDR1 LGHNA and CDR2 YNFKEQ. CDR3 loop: CASSQDWTAYGYTF. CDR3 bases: TGTGCCAGCAGCCAAGATTGGACAGCCTATGGCTACACCTTC.

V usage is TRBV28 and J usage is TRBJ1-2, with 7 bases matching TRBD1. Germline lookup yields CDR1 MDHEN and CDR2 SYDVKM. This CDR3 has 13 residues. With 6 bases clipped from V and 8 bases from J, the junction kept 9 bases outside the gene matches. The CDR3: CASSPPTGKGYTF. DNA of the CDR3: TGTGCCAGCAGCCCGCCGACAGGGAAGGGCTACACCTTC.

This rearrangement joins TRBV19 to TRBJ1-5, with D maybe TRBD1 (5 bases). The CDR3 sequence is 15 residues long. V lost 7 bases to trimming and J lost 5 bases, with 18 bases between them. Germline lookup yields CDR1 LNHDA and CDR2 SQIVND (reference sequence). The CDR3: CASTTGGGWDQPQHF. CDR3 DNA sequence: TGTGCCAGTACCACCGGGGGGGGTTGGGATCAGCCCCAGCATTTT.

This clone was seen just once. The DNA for the CDR3 is TGTGCCAGCAGCTTGACAGGGGGAAACACCATATATTTT. Residues: CASSLTGGNTIYF. The chain couples TRBV11-3 to TRBJ1-3; 7 nucleotides line up with TRBD1. CDR1 SGHNT and CDR2 YENEEA come from the germline V gene. Trimming removed 3 bases from V and 4 bases from J; junction bases left unmatched: 0. The CDR3 covers 13 residues.

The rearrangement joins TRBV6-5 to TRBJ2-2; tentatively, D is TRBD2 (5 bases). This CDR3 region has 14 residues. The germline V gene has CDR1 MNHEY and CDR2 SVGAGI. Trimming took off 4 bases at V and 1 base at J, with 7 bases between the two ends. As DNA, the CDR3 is TGTGCCAGCAGTTTAAGCGGGAACACCGGGGAGCTGTTTTTT. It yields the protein CASSLSGNTGELFF.

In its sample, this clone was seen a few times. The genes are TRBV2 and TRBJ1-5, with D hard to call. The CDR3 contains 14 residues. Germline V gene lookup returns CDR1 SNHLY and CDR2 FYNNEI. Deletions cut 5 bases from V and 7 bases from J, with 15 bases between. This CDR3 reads CASSYIRSLQPQHF. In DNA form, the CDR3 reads TGTGCCAGCAGTTATATAAGGAGTTTGCAGCCCCAGCATTTT.

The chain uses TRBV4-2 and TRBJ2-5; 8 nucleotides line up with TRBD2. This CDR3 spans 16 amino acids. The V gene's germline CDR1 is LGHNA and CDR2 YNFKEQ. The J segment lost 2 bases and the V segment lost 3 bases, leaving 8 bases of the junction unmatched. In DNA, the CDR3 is TGTGCCAGCAGCCACGACTCTAGCGGGTATCAAGAGACCCAGTACTTC. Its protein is CASSHDSSGYQETQYF.

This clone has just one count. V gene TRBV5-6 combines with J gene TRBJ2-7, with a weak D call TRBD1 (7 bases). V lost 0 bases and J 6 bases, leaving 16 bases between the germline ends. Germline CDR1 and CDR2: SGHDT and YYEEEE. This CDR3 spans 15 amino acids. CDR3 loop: CASSLEFGQGGEQYF. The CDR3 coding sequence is TGTGCCAGCAGCTTGGAATTTGGCCAGGGGGGCGAGCAGTACTTC.